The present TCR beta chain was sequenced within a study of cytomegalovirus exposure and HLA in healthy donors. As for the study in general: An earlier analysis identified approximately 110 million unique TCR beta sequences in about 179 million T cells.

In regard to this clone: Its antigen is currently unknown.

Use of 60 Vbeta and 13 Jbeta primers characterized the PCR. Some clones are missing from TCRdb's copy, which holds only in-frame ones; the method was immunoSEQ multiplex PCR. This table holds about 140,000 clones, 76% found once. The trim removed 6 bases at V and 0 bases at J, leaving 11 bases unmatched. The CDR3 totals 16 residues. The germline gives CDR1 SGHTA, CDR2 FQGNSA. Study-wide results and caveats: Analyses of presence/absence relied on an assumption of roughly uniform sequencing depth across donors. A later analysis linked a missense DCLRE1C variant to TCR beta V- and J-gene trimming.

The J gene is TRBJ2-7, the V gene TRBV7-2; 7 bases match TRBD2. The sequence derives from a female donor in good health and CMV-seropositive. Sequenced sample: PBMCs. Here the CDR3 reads CASSSSLADYSYEQYF. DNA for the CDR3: TGTGCCAGCAGTTCCTCTCTAGCGGACTACTCCTACGAGCAGTACTTC.